The 20 T cell receptor beta chains below all came from one sample that was sequenced in a study of read filtering for tumor transcriptome and immune sequencing. The library was built from 400 to 500 ng RNA with molecular barcoded adaptors for alpha/delta and beta/gamma chains. TCRdb reprocessed the reads via MiXCR and lists one record per CDR3 protein. The sample contains around 41,000 distinct CDR3 sequences, 12% of which appear only once. The sequenced sample was a population of CD138-negative cells sorted from bone marrow. The receptors here all came from a donor older than 35 with multiple myeloma.

On this clonotype itself: A much larger clone sits a single nucleotide away, making a read error possible. V and J are TRBV7-2 and TRBJ2-4; TRBD2 is a possible D gene (6 bases). V lost 9 bases to trimming and J lost 6 bases, with 18 bases between them. Germline CDR1 and CDR2: SGHTA and FQGNSA. This CDR3 region has 14 residues. CDR3 sequence reads: CARSDPGLVNIQYF. The CDR3 coding sequence is TGTGCCAGAAGTGATCCGGGACTGGTAAACATTCAGTACTTC.

This clonotype was recorded many times. The chain uses TRBV6-6 and TRBJ1-5; no clear D. The CDR3 is 14 amino acids. V was cut by 5 bases and J by 0 bases, with 8 bases left in between. CDR1 is MNHNY, CDR2 SVGAGI, per germline (reference sequence). CDR3 DNA: TGTGCCAGCAGTACGGGATATAGCAATCAGCCCCAGCATTTT. Its translation is CASSTGYSNQPQHF.

This clonotype was seen repeatedly, ten times or more. The chain uses TRBV6-5 and TRBJ1-1; D is unclear. V lost 2 bases and J lost 1, with 8 bases in between. CDR1 MNHEY and CDR2 SVGAGI come from the germline V gene. The CDR3 length is 14 residues. Here the CDR3 reads CASSYRAGNTEAFF. In DNA, the CDR3 is TGTGCCAGCAGTTACAGGGCGGGGAACACTGAAGCTTTCTTT.

V gene TRBV7-2 combines with J gene TRBJ2-7; D is tentatively TRBD1 or TRBD2 (5 bases each). Per the germline V gene, CDR1 is SGHTA and CDR2 is FQGNSA. V lost 5 bases and J 8 bases, leaving 16 bases between the germline ends. The CDR3 has 13 amino acids. Written as DNA, the CDR3 is TGTGCCAGCAGCCCGGGCCCTGGGGGAAAGCAGTACTTC. This translates into CASSPGPGGKQYF.

This clonotype was seen ten or more times. The chain uses TRBV20-1 and TRBJ2-5; TRBD2 matches at 9 bases. This CDR3 has 14 amino acids. Germline CDR1 DFQATT, CDR2 SNEGSKA (reference sequence). The V gene end was trimmed by 6 bases and the J gene end by 4 bases; junction bases not matched to a gene: 9. The CDR3 is CSAPFGGGGETQYF. The CDR3 DNA is TGCAGTGCCCCGTTCGGCGGGGGGGGAGAGACCCAGTACTTC.

Many counts were recorded for this clonotype. This rearrangement joins TRBV2 to TRBJ2-7; tentative D call: TRBD1 (6 bases). The V gene's germline CDR1 is SNHLY and CDR2 FYNNEI. The CDR3 totals 12 residues. The V end was cut by 11 bases, the J end by 3 bases, with 14 bases between. CDR3 DNA sequence: TGTGCCTCCAGCAGGGGTGTCTACGAGCAGTACTTC. It translates to CASSRGVYEQYF.

There are many counts of this clonotype. The chain combines TRBV7-9 with TRBJ1-1; the match to TRBD1 covers 8 bases. Germline CDR1 is SEHNR and CDR2 is FQNEAQ (reference sequence). This CDR3 has 14 amino acids. J was trimmed by 5 bases and V by 5 bases; bases with no gene match: 7. The CDR3 DNA reads as TGTGCCAGCAGCCCTCAGGACAGGGCTACTGAAGCTTTCTTT. Amino acids: CASSPQDRATEAFF.

This clonotype was observed many times. The genes are TRBV6-1 and TRBJ1-2; D gene uncertain. CDR1 MNHNS and CDR2 SASEGT come from the germline V gene. The V end lost 2 bases, the J end lost 2 bases, and 15 bases lay between the germline ends. The CDR3 length is 16 residues. The CDR3 region is CASSESARFFNYGYTF. The CDR3 DNA reads TGTGCCAGCAGTGAAAGTGCGAGGTTTTTCAACTATGGCTACACCTTC.

A note on this clonotype: A clone one base away is much larger, so this may be a read error. V and J are TRBV15 and TRBJ1-1; a possible D gene is TRBD1 (5 bases). CDR1 is LNHNV and CDR2 is YYDKDF in the germline V gene (reference sequence). This CDR3 is built from 14 residues. V was trimmed by 3 bases and J by 7 bases, leaving 15 bases between them. In DNA form, the CDR3 reads TGTGCCACCAGCAGGGAGACAGCTATCATTGAAGCTTTCTTT. It is translated as CATSRETAIIEAFF.

In this sample, this clonotype turned up many times. The chain is built from TRBV28 and TRBJ1-5, with a tentative D call TRBD1 (5 bases). Germline CDR1 MDHEN, CDR2 SYDVKM. The ends were cut back, 5 bases at V and 3 bases at J, with 11 bases in the middle. The CDR3 is 14 amino acids. CDR3 nucleotide sequence: TGTGCCAGCAGTGGGGACGGTCTCAATCAGCCCCAGCATTTT. It encodes CASSGDGLNQPQHF.

This clonotype turned up a few times. This may arise from a read error, as a much more abundant clone is one base away. The rearrangement links TRBV6-6 to TRBJ2-7; D is ambiguous. Per the germline V gene, CDR1 is MNHNY and CDR2 is SVGAGI (reference sequence). Between the trimmed V and J ends, which lost 2 bases and 1 base, there was a span of 12 bases. The CDR3 has 15 amino acids. CDR3 DNA sequence: TGTGCCAGCAGTTACACGGGTCCTGGGTCCTACGAGCAGTACTTC. Its protein is CASSYTGPGSYEQYF.

This clonotype was detected only a few times. This rearrangement joins TRBV4-1 to TRBJ1-3; no definite D call. Germline V gene data show CDR1 as MGHRA and CDR2 as YSYEKL. The CDR3 spans 15 residues. The germline V and J ends were trimmed by 1 base and 1 base, with 8 bases remaining between them. For the CDR3, the DNA is TGCGCCAGCAGCCAAGTTCAAGGTTCTGGAAACACCATATATTTT. This translates into CASSQVQGSGNTIYF.

This clonotype has only a few counts. The V call is TRBV29-1, the J call TRBJ2-3; perhaps TRBD2 as D (5 bases). Germline loops: CDR1 SQVTM, CDR2 ANQGSEA. The CDR3 has 12 amino acids. V lost 3 bases and J 4 bases, leaving 8 bases between the germline ends. The CDR3 reads CSVDAAADTQYF. The CDR3 DNA reads as TGCAGCGTTGACGCAGCGGCAGATACGCAGTATTTT.

Ten or more counts support this clonotype. The chain couples TRBV7-9 to TRBJ2-5, with D maybe TRBD1 (6 bases). Between the trimmed V and J ends, which lost 6 bases and 3 bases, there was a span of 11 bases. The CDR3 is made up of 13 amino acids. Germline CDR1 reads SEHNR; CDR2 reads FQNEAQ (reference sequence). The CDR3 nucleotides read TGTGCCAGCAGGTTTGGACAGAAAGAGACCCAGTACTTC. This gives the protein CASRFGQKETQYF.

This clonotype was seen at least ten times. V usage is TRBV7-8 and J usage is TRBJ2-6, with unresolved D. With 1 base removed from V and 2 bases from J, the gap between germline ends came to 15 bases. CDR1 is SGHVS and CDR2 is FQNEAQ in the germline V gene. This CDR3 contains 18 residues. CDR3 coding DNA: TGTGCCAGCAGCTTAGTTACACAGCCTCTCGCTGGGGCCAACGTCCTGACTTTC. Its translation is CASSLVTQPLAGANVLTF.

This clonotype was seen at least ten times. The gene calls are TRBV9 and TRBJ1-2; D perhaps matches TRBD1 (5 bases). The CDR3 contains 15 residues. CDR1 and CDR2 from the germline V gene are SGDLS and YYNGEE. The ends were cut back, 3 bases at V and 4 bases at J, with 16 bases in the middle. CDR3 residues: CASSGNFEGSYGYTF. The CDR3 coding sequence is TGTGCCAGCAGCGGGAACTTCGAGGGGAGCTATGGCTACACCTTC.

This clonotype was seen ten or more times. V gene TRBV20-1 combines with J gene TRBJ1-6, with D perhaps matching TRBD1 (5 bases). Trimming pared 1 base from V and 6 bases from J, leaving 10 bases between. CDR1 DFQATT and CDR2 SNEGSKA come from the germline V gene (reference sequence). The CDR3 contains 14 residues. CDR3 in amino acids: CSARVRDGNSPLHF. The CDR3, as DNA: TGCAGTGCTAGAGTCCGGGACGGTAATTCACCCCTCCACTTT.

This chain connects TRBV6-5 to TRBJ1-3; D gene uncertain. This CDR3 comprises 15 residues. Trimming removed 4 bases from V and 0 bases from J, with 10 bases in between. Germline CDR1 MNHEY, CDR2 SVGAGI. CDR3 protein: CASSSTGSSGNTIYF. Here the CDR3 DNA reads TGTGCCAGCAGTTCTACGGGGAGCTCTGGAAACACCATATATTTT.

This chain connects TRBV5-1 to TRBJ2-5, with D tentatively TRBD1 or TRBD2 (5 bases each). Germline CDR1 SGHRS, CDR2 YFSETQ. The CDR3 length is 16 residues. Trimming stripped 0 bases from V and 2 bases from J, with 14 bases between. The CDR3, as DNA: TGCGCCAGCAGCTTGGTGGGTCTGGGGGATCAAGAGACCCAGTACTTC. Protein: CASSLVGLGDQETQYF.

As concerns this clonotype: Just one base apart from a much larger clone, this may be a read error. Given the absence of the conserved phenylalanine or tryptophan at the CDR3 end, a read error is likely. This chain joins TRBV11-2 and TRBJ2-6, with TRBD1 as a possible D gene (5 bases). Trimming took 1 base from V and 14 from J, leaving 6 bases between them. There are 11 residues in the CDR3. From germline, CDR1 is SGHAT and CDR2 FQNNGV. The CDR3 DNA sequence: TGTGCCAGCAGCTTAGGGGGCTTCCTGACTTCC. This sequence encodes CASSLGGFLTS.